The 29 T cell receptor beta chains below come from one sample, sequenced in a study of CD8 T cells in Susac syndrome. Reverse transcription of roughly 0.45 to 1 ug RNA used random hexamers. TCRdb itself ran the immunoSEQ multiplex PCR reads through MiXCR, one entry per CDR3 protein. The sample has 150,000 to 200,000 distinct CDR3 sequences, 90% to 97% seen once. Input material: CD4+ T cells from PBMCs. The receptors originated from a human donor with Susac syndrome.

CDR3 sequence (DNA): TGTGCCAGCAGCCCTGGGACGTATAATGAGCAGTTCTTC. This gives the protein CASSPGTYNEQFF. The rearrangement uses TRBV5-4 and TRBJ2-1; D might be TRBD1 or TRBD2, each matching 5 bases. With 4 bases removed from V and 7 bases from J, the gap between germline ends came to 12 bases. This CDR3 is built from 13 residues. Germline V gene sequence: CDR1 SGHNT, CDR2 YYREEE (reference sequence).

The chain uses TRBV3-1 and TRBJ1-2, with D hard to call. Trimming shortened V by 1 base and J by 3 bases, and 12 bases separated the two germline ends. The CDR3 consists of 15 residues. Germline-derived CDR1 and CDR2 are LGHDT and YNNKEL (reference sequence). The CDR3: CASSQATTVHYGYTF. CDR3 in DNA: TGTGCCAGCAGCCAAGCTACGACGGTTCACTATGGCTACACCTTC.

V gene TRBV30 combines with J gene TRBJ1-2, with unresolved D. The CDR3 loop spans 14 amino acids. V lost 0 bases and J 4 bases, leaving 12 bases between the germline ends. The germline V gene encodes CDR1 GTSNPN and CDR2 SVGIG (reference sequence). The CDR3 nucleotides are TGTGCCTGGAGTGTACCCGTGGAGAGCTATGGCTACACCTTC. This sequence encodes CAWSVPVESYGYTF.

The chain combines TRBV9 with TRBJ2-3, with 8 bases lining up with TRBD1. Per germline, CDR1 SGDLS and CDR2 YYNGEE. The CDR3 contains 16 residues. The V segment lost 3 bases and the J segment 5 bases; nucleotides outside the gene matches: 11. The CDR3 DNA sequence: TGTGCCAGCAGCGGACCGCTTCAGGGGGCAGGAGATACGCAGTATTTT. This encodes CASSGPLQGAGDTQYF.

The rearrangement links TRBV7-9 to TRBJ1-3; D gene unclear. CDR3 length equals 13 residues. Germline V lookup: CDR1 SEHNR, CDR2 FQNEAQ (reference sequence). Trimming took 1 base from V and 3 from J, leaving 4 bases between them. This CDR3 reads CASSLGFGNTIYF. The CDR3 DNA reads TGTGCCAGCAGCTTAGGTTTTGGAAACACCATATATTTT.

J is TRBJ2-3 and V is TRBV6-1; 13 nucleotides agree with TRBD2. The germline V gene encodes CDR1 MNHNS and CDR2 SASEGT. The CDR3 runs 17 residues. Losses at the gene ends were 7 bases for V and 3 bases for J; bases not matched to a gene: 10. CDR3 DNA sequence: TGTGCCAGCACCACCCCAGAGGGACTAGCGGGGACAGATACGCAGTATTTT. Translating it yields CASTTPEGLAGTDTQYF.

The CDR3 sequence is CASTQGGSYGYTF. The CDR3 DNA reads as TGTGCCAGCACCCAGGGCGGGAGCTATGGCTACACCTTC. This chain connects TRBV12-3 or TRBV12-4 to TRBJ1-2; TRBD1 might be the D (5 bases). The V end was cut by 7 bases, the J end by 4 bases, with 13 bases between. This CDR3 region has 13 residues.

J is TRBJ1-2 and V is TRBV29-1; 8 positions agree with TRBD1. This CDR3 has 16 residues. In germline, CDR1 is SQVTM, CDR2 ANQGSEA. The junction had 20 bases not matched to a gene; V was cut back by 7 bases and J by 7 bases. The DNA of the CDR3 is TGCAGCGCCCCGGGCGGAACAGGGGGAAGGGATAGTGGCTACACCTTC. This sequence encodes CSAPGGTGGRDSGYTF.

This chain joins TRBV7-2 and TRBJ1-5, with a possible D match to TRBD1 (6 bases). Germline V CDR1 and CDR2: SGHTA, FQGNSA. Trimming stripped 2 bases from V and 0 bases from J, with 11 bases between. CDR3 length equals 16 residues. The CDR3, as DNA: TGTGCCAGCAGCTTATTCGGACAGTTTAGCAATCAGCCCCAGCATTTT. This gives the protein CASSLFGQFSNQPQHF.

The gene calls are TRBV5-6 and TRBJ1-2; the D is unclear. This CDR3 is built from 14 residues. Germline V gives CDR1 SGHDT, CDR2 YYEEEE. Trimming shortened V by 2 bases and J by 3 bases, and 11 bases separated the two germline ends. CDR3 DNA sequence: TGTGCCAGCAGCTTAGTGGGAAGTGACTATGGCTACACCTTC. This gives the protein CASSLVGSDYGYTF.

This clonotype appeared a single time. The chain uses TRBV2 and TRBJ1-4, with unresolved D. The CDR3 sequence is 14 residues long. Trimming shortened V by 5 bases and J by 3 bases, and 10 bases separated the two germline ends. Germline CDR1 and CDR2: SNHLY and FYNNEI. The CDR3: CASSLQYSNEKLFF. CDR3 in DNA: TGTGCCAGCAGTCTACAGTACTCTAATGAAAAACTGTTTTTT.

The rearrangement joins TRBV20-1 to TRBJ2-1, with D maybe TRBD2 (5 bases). This CDR3 contains 13 residues. V was cut by 6 bases and J by 4 bases, with 13 bases left in between. CDR1 and CDR2 from the germline V gene are DFQATT and SNEGSKA (reference sequence). The CDR3 nucleotides read TGCAGTGCCGCTAGAAGGACTTACAATGAGCAGTTCTTC. Translating it yields CSAARRTYNEQFF.

V gene TRBV9 combines with J gene TRBJ2-7; D might be TRBD2 (5 bases). Germline V gives CDR1 SGDLS, CDR2 YYNGEE. V gave up 2 bases and J gave up 3 bases, with 21 bases separating them. The CDR3 length is 17 residues. CDR3 sequence: CASSVRDSLNAFYEQYF. The CDR3 region has the DNA TGTGCCAGCAGCGTCCGGGATAGCCTCAATGCCTTCTACGAGCAGTACTTC.

This chain uses TRBV6-2 or TRBV6-3 with TRBJ2-3; 7 bases are a match to TRBD2. The CDR3 runs to 16 residues. Germline V gives CDR1 MNHEY, CDR2 SVGEGT. J was trimmed by 2 bases and V by 7 bases; bases with no gene match: 12. CDR3 region: CASTDGLAANTDTQYF. The DNA for the CDR3 is TGTGCCAGCACCGACGGGCTAGCGGCTAACACAGATACGCAGTATTTT.

V gene TRBV7-9 combines with J gene TRBJ2-6; 8 nucleotides line up with TRBD2. There are 18 residues in the CDR3. Germline lookup yields CDR1 SEHNR and CDR2 FQNEAQ (reference sequence). V trimming: 0 bases; J trimming: 0 bases; junction bases outside the gene matches: 4. The CDR3, as DNA: TGTGCCAGCAGCTTAGCCGCGGGGGGCCTCTCTGGGGCCAACGTCCTGACTTTC. This codes for CASSLAAGGLSGANVLTF.

V gene TRBV20-1 combines with J gene TRBJ2-7; no firm D call. The CDR3 length is 10 residues. Germline V gene lookup returns CDR1 DFQATT and CDR2 SNEGSKA (reference sequence). V lost 5 bases and J 3 bases, leaving 5 bases between the germline ends. CDR3 protein: CSARIYEQYF. The CDR3 DNA follows: TGCAGTGCTCGTATCTACGAGCAGTACTTC.

This chain connects TRBV5-6 to TRBJ2-3; 9 positions match TRBD1. Germline CDR1 SGHDT, CDR2 YYEEEE. V shed 3 bases and J 5 bases; nucleotides not matched to a gene: 7. This CDR3 region has 15 residues. The CDR3 nucleotides read TGTGCCAGCAGCTCTACGGGACAGGGATTAGATACGCAGTATTTT. It specifies CASSSTGQGLDTQYF. Filled out from reference TRBV5-6 and TRBJ2-3, the complete variable domain reads DAGVTQSPTHLIKTRGQQVTLRCSPKSGHDTVSWYQQALGQGPQFIFQYYEEEERQRGNFPDRFSGHQFPNYSSELNVNALLLGDSALYLCASSSTGQGLDTQYFGPGTRLTVL.

The chain is built from TRBV9 and TRBJ1-2, with TRBD1 identical over 10 bases. This CDR3 contains 14 residues. The ends lost 4 bases at V and 8 bases at J; junction bases unmatched: 8. The germline CDR1 and CDR2 sequences are SGDLS and YYNGEE. CDR3: CASSPTGTGVGYTF. In DNA form, the CDR3 reads TGTGCCAGCAGCCCGACCGGGACAGGGGTCGGCTACACCTTC.

This chain joins TRBV14 and TRBJ1-1; D gene unclear. The CDR3 spans 13 residues. CDR1 is SGHDN and CDR2 is FVKESK in the germline V gene. Trimming took 3 bases from V and 1 from J, leaving 6 bases between them. The CDR3 here is CASSQGWNTEAFF. CDR3 DNA sequence: TGTGCCAGCAGCCAGGGCTGGAACACTGAAGCTTTCTTT.

The gene calls are TRBV5-8 and TRBJ2-5; 7 nucleotides line up with TRBD2. With V trimmed by 0 bases and J by 2 bases, 10 bases remained unmatched. Per germline, CDR1 SGHTS and CDR2 YDEGEE. The CDR3 extends over 17 amino acids. CDR3 in amino acids: CASSLGDMASGQETQYF. The CDR3 bases are TGTGCCAGCAGCTTGGGGGATATGGCTAGCGGTCAAGAGACCCAGTACTTC.

The genes are TRBV6-2 or TRBV6-3 and TRBJ2-2; D ambiguous. This CDR3 comprises 15 residues. The germline V and J ends were trimmed by 3 bases and 1 base, with 9 bases remaining between them. Looked up from germline, CDR1 is MNHEY and CDR2 is SVGEGT. The chain's CDR3 is CASSYELVNTGELFF. The DNA for the CDR3 is TGTGCCAGCAGTTATGAGCTAGTGAACACCGGGGAGCTGTTTTTT.

DNA for the CDR3: TGTGCCAGCAGTGCCTTCGAGAACGAAAAACTGTTTTTT. Protein: CASSAFENEKLFF. This chain links TRBV2 with TRBJ1-4; D call uncertain. Deletions cut 4 bases from V and 8 bases from J, with 11 bases between. The CDR3 totals 13 residues. Per germline, CDR1 SNHLY and CDR2 FYNNEI. Supplemented by reference TRBV2 and TRBJ1-4, the full variable domain reads EPEVTQTPSHQVTQMGQEVILRCVPISNHLYFYWYRQILGQKVEFLVSFYNNEISEKSEIFDDQFSVERPDGSNFTLKIRSTKLEDSAMYFCASSAFENEKLFFGSGTQLSVL.

The rearrangement links TRBV2 to TRBJ2-1; D gene ambiguous. The CDR3 totals 15 residues. Germline V gives CDR1 SNHLY, CDR2 FYNNEI. V gave up 6 bases and J gave up 0 bases, with 12 bases separating them. CDR3 residues: CASRTDPGSYNEQFF. The CDR3 nucleotides are TGTGCCAGCAGAACCGACCCGGGCTCCTACAATGAGCAGTTCTTC. Filled out from reference TRBV2 and TRBJ2-1, the complete variable domain reads EPEVTQTPSHQVTQMGQEVILRCVPISNHLYFYWYRQILGQKVEFLVSFYNNEISEKSEIFDDQFSVERPDGSNFTLKIRSTKLEDSAMYFCASRTDPGSYNEQFFGPGTRLTVL.

The rearrangement joins TRBV5-1 to TRBJ2-1; D not resolved. This CDR3 has 14 amino acids. Trimming pared 0 bases from V and 3 bases from J, leaving 7 bases between. Germline V gives CDR1 SGHRS, CDR2 YFSETQ. DNA for the CDR3: TGCGCCAGCAGCTTGGTTGGGATCTACAATGAGCAGTTCTTC. Translation gives CASSLVGIYNEQFF.

This chain joins TRBV27 and TRBJ1-6, with 8 bases identical to TRBD1. Germline-derived CDR1 and CDR2 are MNHEY and SMNVEV (reference sequence). After removal of 4 bases from V and 8 bases from J, the junction contained 13 bases not matched to a gene. The CDR3 is made up of 17 amino acids. CDR3 DNA: TGTGCCAGCAGTTCCGGAGTCCGGACAGGGTTGGATTCACCCCTCCACTTT. Its protein is CASSSGVRTGLDSPLHF.

The chain joins TRBV2 to TRBJ1-5; a weak D match, TRBD1 (6 bases). There are 14 residues in the CDR3. Germline lookup yields CDR1 SNHLY and CDR2 FYNNEI. The ends were cut back, 7 bases at V and 2 bases at J, with 12 bases in the middle. The CDR3 protein is CASTRDTGNQPQHF. The CDR3 bases are TGTGCCAGCACCAGGGACACTGGCAATCAGCCCCAGCATTTT. The full variable domain, completed using reference TRBV2 and TRBJ1-5, is EPEVTQTPSHQVTQMGQEVILRCVPISNHLYFYWYRQILGQKVEFLVSFYNNEISEKSEIFDDQFSVERPDGSNFTLKIRSTKLEDSAMYFCASTRDTGNQPQHFGDGTRLSIL.

The chain employs TRBV12-5 and TRBJ1-6; TRBD1 matches at 9 bases. Germline CDR1 and CDR2: LGHNT and FRNRAP. Trimming removed 3 bases from V and 10 bases from J; junction bases left unmatched: 4. This CDR3 is 14 amino acids long. The CDR3 here is CASGLGDRVSPLHF. The CDR3, as DNA: TGTGCTAGTGGTTTAGGGGACAGGGTCTCACCCCTCCACTTT. Drawing the rest from reference TRBV12-5 and TRBJ1-6, the complete variable domain is DARVTQTPRHKVTEMGQEVTMRCQPILGHNTVFWYRQTMMQGLELLAYFRNRAPLDDSGMPKDRFSAEMPDATLATLKIQPSEPRDSAVYFCASGLGDRVSPLHFGNGTRLTVT.

The rearrangement joins TRBV30 to TRBJ2-3; a possible D gene is TRBD2 (5 bases). CDR3 size: 14 residues. The germline V gene encodes CDR1 GTSNPN and CDR2 SVGIG (reference sequence). The V end lost 5 bases, the J end lost 2 bases, and 14 bases lay between the germline ends. The CDR3 DNA sequence: TGTGCCTGGGCAGAAGGACTGGCCACAGATACGCAGTATTTT. It encodes CAWAEGLATDTQYF.

This CDR3 is CSVTGSGVDEQYF. CDR3 sequence (DNA): TGCAGTGTTACAGGTTCGGGGGTAGACGAGCAGTACTTC. The chain has TRBV20-1 and TRBJ2-7, with D possibly TRBD2 on 6 matching bases. CDR1 and CDR2 from the germline V gene are DFQATT and SNEGSKA (reference sequence). The CDR3 runs 13 residues. The germline V and J ends were trimmed by 7 bases and 5 bases, with 18 bases remaining between them.